This T cell receptor beta chain was sequenced during a study of immune characterization of retroperitoneal liposarcoma. The CDR3 consists of 15 residues. Trimming took 0 bases from V and 13 from J, leaving 18 bases between them. Germline CDR1 reads KGHDR; CDR2 reads SFDVKD. TCRdb itself ran the PCR reads through MiXCR, one entry per CDR3 protein. The sample holds around 20,000 distinct CDR3 sequences, 37% seen once. This clonotype originated in a male donor with retroperitoneal liposarcoma. The sequencing sample was made of blood. J is TRBJ2-1 and V is TRBV24-1; no firm D call. The CDR3 nucleotides are TGTGCCACCAGTGATTTGCGGCAGTCTCAAGAGACCCAGTTCTTC. As protein: CATSDLRQSQETQFF.